This TCR beta chain stems from a study of blood T cells in healthy people across ages. Study-wide results and limits: There was a strong correlation between TCR beta diversity and naive T cell percentage.

Together with a sample-barcoded 5' primer, a J-beta primer mix was included in a second PCR lasting roughly 6 to 12 cycles. MiXCR, run by TCRdb on the 5' RACE reads, gives a single entry per CDR3 protein. The table has a few hundred thousand distinct CDR3 sequences, roughly half seen once. Germline CDR1 and CDR2: SGHDN and FVKESK. V dropped 1 base and J dropped 7; count of bases not matched to a gene: 13. This CDR3 comprises 16 residues. This clonotype was found many times. Antigen specificity is unknown. The sequence came from a man in his 60s in good health. The V and J genes are TRBV14 and TRBJ2-7; TRBD1 agrees at 7 bases. The sample was blood. CDR3: CASSQGTGQTSGEQYF. CDR3 nucleotides: TGTGCCAGCAGCCAAGGTACGGGACAGACCTCGGGGGAGCAGTACTTC.